The clone carrying this T cell receptor (beta chain) has only one observation. Antigen specificity is unknown. The CDR3 has 13 amino acids. Germline-derived CDR1 and CDR2 are DFQATT and SNEGSKA (reference sequence). V was clipped by 6 bases and J by 5 bases, with 13 bases between them. Researchers used genomic DNA as the template to profile TCR beta VDJ and CDR3. TCRdb re-derived calls from the reads in MiXCR, one entry per CDR3 protein. Among about 180,000 distinct CDR3 sequences listed, roughly half were seen once. The sample originates from a study of CD8+CD57+ T cells in acquired aplastic anemia. Regarding the study as a whole: Patient and control CD8+ Simpson's diversity was not significantly different.

This TCR was recovered from a human donor in good health. Sequenced input: sorted CD4+, CD8+, or CD8+CD57+ T cells (not recorded which) from PBMCs. This sequence joins TRBV20-1 and TRBJ1-4; the D gene is possibly TRBD1 (5 bases). The CDR3 bases are TGCAGTGCCGGCGGGGCAGGGAATGAAAAACTGTTTTTT. This codes for CSAGGAGNEKLFF.